The sequence of this TCR delta chain was determined in a study of gamma-delta chains in newborns, infants, children. Whole-study context: Microbial exposure reportedly drives polyclonal innate γδ T cell expansion after birth.

The table lists this clone with many counts. One end of the junction varies from germline; a read error may be responsible. Other DNA sequences within the sample encode an identical CDR3. TCRdb reprocessed the reads using CATT. The sample shows 6,100 or so delta-chain clones, 1.5% to 2% of them seen only once. From germline, CDR1 is GEAIGNYY and CDR2 EKD. This CDR3 contains 18 residues. The source is a child who was a newborn, infant or young child, either healthy, febrile or measles-vaccinated (not recorded which). Sequencing was carried out using blood. This chain links TRDV2 with TRDJ2; a weak D match, TRDD3 (6 bases). CDR3 loop: CACDTVVSPWGWPAQLFF. In nucleotides, the CDR3 is TGTGCCTGTGACACCGTAGTAAGCCCCTGGGGATGGCCAGCACAACTCTTCTTC.